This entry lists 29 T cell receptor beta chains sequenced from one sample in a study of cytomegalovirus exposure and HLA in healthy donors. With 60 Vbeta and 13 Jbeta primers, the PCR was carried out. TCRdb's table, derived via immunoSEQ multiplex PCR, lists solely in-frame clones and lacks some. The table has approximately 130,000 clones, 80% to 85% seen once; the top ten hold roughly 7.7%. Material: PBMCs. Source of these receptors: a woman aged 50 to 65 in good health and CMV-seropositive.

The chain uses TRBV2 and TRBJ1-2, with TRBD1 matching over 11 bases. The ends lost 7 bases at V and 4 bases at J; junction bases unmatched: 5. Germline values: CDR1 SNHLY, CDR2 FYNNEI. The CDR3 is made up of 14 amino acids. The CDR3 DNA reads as TGTGCCAGCACCAGGACAGGGGGCGGCTATGGCTACACCTTC. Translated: CASTRTGGGYGYTF.

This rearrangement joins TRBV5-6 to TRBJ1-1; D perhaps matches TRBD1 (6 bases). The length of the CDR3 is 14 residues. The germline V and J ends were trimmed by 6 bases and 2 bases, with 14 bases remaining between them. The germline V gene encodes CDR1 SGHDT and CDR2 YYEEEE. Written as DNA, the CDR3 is TGTGCCAGCAACCCGACAGGAGCTAACACTGAAGCTTTCTTT. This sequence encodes CASNPTGANTEAFF.

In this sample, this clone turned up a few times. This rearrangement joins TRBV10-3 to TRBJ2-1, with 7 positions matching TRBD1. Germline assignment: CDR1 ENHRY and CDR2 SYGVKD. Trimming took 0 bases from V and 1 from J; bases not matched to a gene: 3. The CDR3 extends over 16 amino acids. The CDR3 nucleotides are TGTGCCATCAGTGAGTCGGCAGGGGGATCCTACAATGAGCAGTTCTTC. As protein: CAISESAGGSYNEQFF.

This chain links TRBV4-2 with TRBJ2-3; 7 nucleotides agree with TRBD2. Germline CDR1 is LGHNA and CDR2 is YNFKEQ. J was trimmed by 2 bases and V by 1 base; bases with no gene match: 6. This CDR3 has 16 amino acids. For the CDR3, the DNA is TGTGCCAGCAGCCAAGGTGGAGCGGGACCCACAGATACGCAGTATTTT. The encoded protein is CASSQGGAGPTDTQYF.

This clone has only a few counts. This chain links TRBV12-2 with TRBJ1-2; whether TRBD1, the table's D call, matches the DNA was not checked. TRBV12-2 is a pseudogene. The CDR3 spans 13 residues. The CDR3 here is CASRLRTGEGYTF. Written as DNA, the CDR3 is TGTGCAAGTCGCCTAAGGACAGGGGAGGGCTACACCTTC.

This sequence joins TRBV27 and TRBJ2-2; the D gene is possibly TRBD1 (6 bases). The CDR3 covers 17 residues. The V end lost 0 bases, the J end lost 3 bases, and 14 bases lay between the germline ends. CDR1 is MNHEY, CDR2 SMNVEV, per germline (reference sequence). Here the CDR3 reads CASSLSVGHSYTGELFF. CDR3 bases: TGTGCCAGCAGTTTATCGGTGGGACACTCTTACACCGGGGAGCTGTTTTTT.

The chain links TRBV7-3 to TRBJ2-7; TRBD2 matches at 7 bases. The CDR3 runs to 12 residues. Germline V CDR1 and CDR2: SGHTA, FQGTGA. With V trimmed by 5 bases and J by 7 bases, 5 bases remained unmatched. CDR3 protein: CASSAGVGEQYF. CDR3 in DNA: TGTGCCAGCAGCGCGGGGGTGGGTGAGCAGTACTTC. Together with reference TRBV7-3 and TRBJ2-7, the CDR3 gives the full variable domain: GAGVSQTPSNKVTEKGKYVELRCDPISGHTALYWYRQSLGQGPEFLIYFQGTGAADDSGLPNDRFFAVRPEGSVSTLKIQRTERGDSAVYLCASSAGVGEQYFGPGTRLTVT.

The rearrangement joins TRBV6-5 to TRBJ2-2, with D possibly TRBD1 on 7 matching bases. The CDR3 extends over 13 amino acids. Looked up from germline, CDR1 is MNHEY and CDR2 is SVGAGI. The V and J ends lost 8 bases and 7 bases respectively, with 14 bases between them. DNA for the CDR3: TGTGCCAGCCGGAGGGGGCCTGGCGGGGAGCTGTTTTTT. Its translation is CASRRGPGGELFF.

The CDR3 region has the DNA TGTGCCAGCAGCCCGGACAGCTATAATTCACCCCTCCACTTT. Protein sequence: CASSPDSYNSPLHF. The chain combines TRBV5-5 with TRBJ1-6; maybe TRBD1 (6 bases). V was pared by 4 bases and J by 3 bases, with 8 bases between. The CDR3 sequence is 14 residues long. Germline V lookup: CDR1 SGHKS, CDR2 YYEKEE (reference sequence).

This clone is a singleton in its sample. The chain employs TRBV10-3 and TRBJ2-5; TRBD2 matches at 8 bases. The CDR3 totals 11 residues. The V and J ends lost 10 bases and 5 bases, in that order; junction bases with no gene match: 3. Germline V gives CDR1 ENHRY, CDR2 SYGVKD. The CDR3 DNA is TGTGCCACTAGCGGGCGGGAGACCCAGTACTTC. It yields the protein CATSGRETQYF.

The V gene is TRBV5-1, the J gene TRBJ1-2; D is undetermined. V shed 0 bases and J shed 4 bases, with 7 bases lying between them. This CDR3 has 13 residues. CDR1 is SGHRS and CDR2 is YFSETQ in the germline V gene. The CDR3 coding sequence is TGCGCCAGCAGCTTGGACAGTCTCTATGGCTACACCTTC. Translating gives CASSLDSLYGYTF.

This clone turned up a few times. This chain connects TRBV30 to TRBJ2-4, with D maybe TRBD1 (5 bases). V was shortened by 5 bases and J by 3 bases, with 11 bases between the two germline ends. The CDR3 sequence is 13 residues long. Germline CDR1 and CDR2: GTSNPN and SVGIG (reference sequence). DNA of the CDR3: TGTGCCTGGGAAGGGGAAGGCAAAAACATTCAGTACTTC. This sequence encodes CAWEGEGKNIQYF.

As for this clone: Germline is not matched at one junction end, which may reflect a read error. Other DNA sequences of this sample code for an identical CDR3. The CDR3 loop is CASSLGSGFNYGYTF. The CDR3 DNA follows: TGCGCCAGCAGCTTAGGGTCGGGGTTTAACTATGGCTACACCTTC. J is TRBJ1-2 and V is TRBV7-9, with unresolved D. The CDR3 runs 15 residues. CDR1 and CDR2 from the germline V gene are SEHNR and FQNEAQ (reference sequence).

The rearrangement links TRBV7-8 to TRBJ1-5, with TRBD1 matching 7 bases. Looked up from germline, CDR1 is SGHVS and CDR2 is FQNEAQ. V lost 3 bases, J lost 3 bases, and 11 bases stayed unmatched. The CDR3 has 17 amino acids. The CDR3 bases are TGTGCCAGCAGCTTGGAGAGACAGGGTTGGGACAATCAGCCCCAGCATTTT. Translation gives CASSLERQGWDNQPQHF.

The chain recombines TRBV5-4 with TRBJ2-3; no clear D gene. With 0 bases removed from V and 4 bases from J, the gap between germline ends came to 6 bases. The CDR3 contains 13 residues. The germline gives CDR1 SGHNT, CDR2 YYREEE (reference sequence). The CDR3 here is CASSLELSDTQYF. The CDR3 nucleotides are TGTGCCAGCAGCTTGGAACTCTCAGATACGCAGTATTTT.

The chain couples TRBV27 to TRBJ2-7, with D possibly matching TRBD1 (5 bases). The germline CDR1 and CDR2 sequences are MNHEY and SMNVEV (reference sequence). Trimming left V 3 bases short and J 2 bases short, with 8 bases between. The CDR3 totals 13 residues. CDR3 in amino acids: CASSLDITYEQYF. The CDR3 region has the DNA TGTGCCAGCAGTTTGGACATAACCTACGAGCAGTACTTC.

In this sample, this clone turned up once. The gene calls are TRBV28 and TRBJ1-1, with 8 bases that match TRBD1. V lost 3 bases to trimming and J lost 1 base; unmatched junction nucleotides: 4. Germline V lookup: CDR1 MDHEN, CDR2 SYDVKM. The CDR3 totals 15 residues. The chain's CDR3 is CASSFTGTGNTEAFF. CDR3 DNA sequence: TGTGCCAGCAGTTTCACCGGGACAGGGAACACTGAAGCTTTCTTT. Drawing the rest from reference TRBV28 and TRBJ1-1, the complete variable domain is DVKVTQSSRYLVKRTGEKVFLECVQDMDHENMFWYRQDPGLGLRLIYFSYDVKMKEKGDIPEGYSVSREKKERFSLILESASTNQTSMYLCASSFTGTGNTEAFFGQGTRLTVV.

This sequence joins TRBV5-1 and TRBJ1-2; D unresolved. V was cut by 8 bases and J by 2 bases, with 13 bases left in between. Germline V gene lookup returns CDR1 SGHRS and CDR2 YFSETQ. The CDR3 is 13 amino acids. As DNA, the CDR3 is TGCGCCAGTGGGGAGGAATGGAACTATGGCTACACCTTC. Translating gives CASGEEWNYGYTF. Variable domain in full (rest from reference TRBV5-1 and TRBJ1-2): KAGVTQTPRYLIKTRGQQVTLSCSPISGHRSVSWYQQTPGQGLQFLFEYFSETQRNKGNFPGRFSGRQFSNSRSEMNVSTLELGDSALYLCASGEEWNYGYTFGSGTRLTVV.

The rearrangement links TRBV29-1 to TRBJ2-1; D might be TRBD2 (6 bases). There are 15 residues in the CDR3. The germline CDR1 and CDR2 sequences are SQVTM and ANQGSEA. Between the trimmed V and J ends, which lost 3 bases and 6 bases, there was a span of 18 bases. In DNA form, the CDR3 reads TGCAGCGTTGACCCGGGACTTCAAGCCTTCAATGAGCAGTTCTTC. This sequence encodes CSVDPGLQAFNEQFF.

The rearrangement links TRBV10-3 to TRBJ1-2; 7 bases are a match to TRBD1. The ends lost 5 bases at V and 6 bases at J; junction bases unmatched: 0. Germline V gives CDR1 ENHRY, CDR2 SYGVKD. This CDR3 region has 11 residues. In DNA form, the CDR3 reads TGTGCCATCAGTCAGGGGGATGGCTACACCTTC. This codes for CAISQGDGYTF.

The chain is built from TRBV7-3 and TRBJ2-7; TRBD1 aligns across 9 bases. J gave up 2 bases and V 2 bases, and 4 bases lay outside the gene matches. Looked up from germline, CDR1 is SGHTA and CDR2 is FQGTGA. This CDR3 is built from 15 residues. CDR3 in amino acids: CASSLGTGTPYEQYF. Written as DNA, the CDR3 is TGTGCCAGCAGCTTAGGGACAGGGACTCCCTACGAGCAGTACTTC.

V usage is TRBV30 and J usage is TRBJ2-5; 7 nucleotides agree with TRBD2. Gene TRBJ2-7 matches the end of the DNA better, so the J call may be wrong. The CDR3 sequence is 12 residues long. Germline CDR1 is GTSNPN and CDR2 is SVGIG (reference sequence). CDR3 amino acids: CAWSWGGDEQYF. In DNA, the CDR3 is TGTGCCTGGAGTTGGGGAGGGGACGAGCAGTACTTC.

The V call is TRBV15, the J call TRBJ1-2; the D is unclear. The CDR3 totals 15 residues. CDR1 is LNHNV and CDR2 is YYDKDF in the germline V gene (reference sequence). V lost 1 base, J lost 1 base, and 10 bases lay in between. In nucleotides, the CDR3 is TGTGCCACCAGCAGAGGCCGAGGAGTTAACTATGGCTACACCTTC. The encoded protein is CATSRGRGVNYGYTF.

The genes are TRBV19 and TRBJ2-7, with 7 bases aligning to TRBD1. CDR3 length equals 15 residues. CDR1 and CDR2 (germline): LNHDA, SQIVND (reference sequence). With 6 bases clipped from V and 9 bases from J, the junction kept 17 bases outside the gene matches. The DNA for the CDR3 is TGTGCCAGTAGGAAGAAGGGGGACAGACTACGTGGGCAGTACTTC. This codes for CASRKKGDRLRGQYF.

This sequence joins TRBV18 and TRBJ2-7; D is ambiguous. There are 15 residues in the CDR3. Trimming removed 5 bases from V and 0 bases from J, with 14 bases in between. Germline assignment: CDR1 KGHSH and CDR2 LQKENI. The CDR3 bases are TGTGCCAGCTCAACCTCCCTAGAAAGCTCCTACGAGCAGTACTTC. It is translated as CASSTSLESSYEQYF.

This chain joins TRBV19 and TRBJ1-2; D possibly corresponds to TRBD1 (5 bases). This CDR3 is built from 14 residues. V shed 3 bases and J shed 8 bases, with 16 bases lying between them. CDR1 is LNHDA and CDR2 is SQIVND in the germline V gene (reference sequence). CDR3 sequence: CASSIPGVAEGYTF. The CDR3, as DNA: TGTGCCAGTAGTATTCCGGGGGTGGCGGAGGGCTACACCTTC. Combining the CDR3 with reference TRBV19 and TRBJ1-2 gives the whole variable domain DGGITQSPKYLFRKEGQNVTLSCEQNLNHDAMYWYRQDPGQGLRLIYYSQIVNDFQKGDIAEGYSVSREKKESFPLTVTSAQKNPTAFYLCASSIPGVAEGYTFGSGTRLTVV.

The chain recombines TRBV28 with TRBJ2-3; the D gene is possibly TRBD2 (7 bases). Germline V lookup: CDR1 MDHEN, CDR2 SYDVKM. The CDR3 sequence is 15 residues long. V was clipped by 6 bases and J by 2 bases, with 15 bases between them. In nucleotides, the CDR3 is TGTGCCAGCAGCCGGGGGGCGGAGAACACAGATACGCAGTATTTT. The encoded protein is CASSRGAENTDTQYF.

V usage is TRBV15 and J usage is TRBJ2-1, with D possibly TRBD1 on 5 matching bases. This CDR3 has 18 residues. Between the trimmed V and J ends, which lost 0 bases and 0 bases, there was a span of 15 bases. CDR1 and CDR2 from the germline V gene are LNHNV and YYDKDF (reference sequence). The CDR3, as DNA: TGTGCCACCAGCAGAGATATGAGGTACAGGAGCTCCTACAATGAGCAGTTCTTC. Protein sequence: CATSRDMRYRSSYNEQFF.

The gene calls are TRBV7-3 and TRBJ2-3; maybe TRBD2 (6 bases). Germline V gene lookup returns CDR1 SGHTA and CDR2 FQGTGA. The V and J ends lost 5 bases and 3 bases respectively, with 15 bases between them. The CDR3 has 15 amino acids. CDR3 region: CASSPQAGVTDTQYF. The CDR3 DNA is TGTGCCAGCAGCCCCCAAGCGGGTGTTACAGATACGCAGTATTTT. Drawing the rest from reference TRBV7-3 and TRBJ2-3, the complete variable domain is GAGVSQTPSNKVTEKGKYVELRCDPISGHTALYWYRQSLGQGPEFLIYFQGTGAADDSGLPNDRFFAVRPEGSVSTLKIQRTERGDSAVYLCASSPQAGVTDTQYFGPGTRLTVL.